The 15 T cell receptor beta chains in this list originate from one sample, sequenced in a study of ipilimumab plus nivolumab after autologous stem cell transplantation. TCRdb keeps only in-frame clones here, not all; method: immunoSEQ multiplex PCR. Of roughly 43,000 clones in the sample, over 75% were seen once. Sequenced material: PBMCs, taken in a trial of ipilimumab plus nivolumab as post-transplant consolidation. These receptor sequences come from a male donor with multiple myeloma.

The chain combines TRBV6-6 with TRBJ1-1; D possibly corresponds to TRBD1 (6 bases). The CDR3 spans 14 residues. The germline CDR1 and CDR2 sequences are MNHNY and SVGAGI (reference sequence). V dropped 5 bases and J dropped 0 bases, with 10 bases sitting between them. CDR3 protein: CASSRGGVNTEAFF. CDR3 in DNA: TGTGCCAGCAGTAGGGGGGGAGTGAACACTGAAGCTTTCTTT.

The chain is built from TRBV9 and TRBJ1-3; D ambiguous. The V and J ends lost 4 bases and 0 bases respectively, with 11 bases between them. This CDR3 is 15 amino acids long. In germline, CDR1 is SGDLS, CDR2 YYNGEE. The CDR3 here is CASSPEHASGNTIYF. The CDR3 DNA sequence: TGTGCCAGCAGCCCGGAGCATGCCTCTGGAAACACCATATATTTT.

The chain is built from TRBV19 and TRBJ1-3; the D is unclear. The CDR3 extends over 15 amino acids. Germline-derived CDR1 and CDR2 are LNHDA and SQIVND (reference sequence). The V end was cut by 6 bases, the J end by 8 bases, with 20 bases between. The CDR3 nucleotides read TGTGCCAGTAGCCCAGGACCCCTAAGGAAGGACACCATATATTTT. It is translated as CASSPGPLRKDTIYF.

CDR3 sequence reads: CAMNQPQHF. DNA of the CDR3: TGTGCCATGAATCAGCCCCAGCATTTT. This chain joins TRBV13 and TRBJ1-5, with D unresolved. The germline V gene encodes CDR1 PRHDT and CDR2 FYEKMQ (reference sequence). The CDR3 spans 9 residues. V was cut by 10 bases and J by 4 bases, with 2 bases left in between.

This chain links TRBV25-1 with TRBJ2-1, with 11 bases lining up with TRBD2. The germline V gene has CDR1 MGHDK and CDR2 SYGVNS. This CDR3 has 16 amino acids. V lost 4 bases and J lost 7; bases outside the gene matches: 9. CDR3 protein: CASSVTSGRNWNEQFF. The CDR3 region has the DNA TGTGCCAGCAGTGTTACTAGCGGGAGAAATTGGAATGAGCAGTTCTTC. The full variable domain, with the rest looked up from reference TRBV25-1 and TRBJ2-1, is EADIYQTPRYLVIGTGKKITLECSQTMGHDKMYWYQQDPGMELHLIHYSYGVNSTEKGDLSSESTVSRIRTEHFPLTLESARPSHTSQYLCASSVTSGRNWNEQFFGPGTRLTVL.

The chain couples TRBV5-4 to TRBJ2-7, with 10 bases lining up with TRBD1. The CDR3 consists of 14 residues. Per germline, CDR1 SGHNT and CDR2 YYREEE (reference sequence). V dropped 5 bases and J dropped 2; count of bases not matched to a gene: 4. The CDR3 region has the DNA TGTGCCAGCAGGCCCGGGACAGGGGCCTACGAGCAGTACTTC. It is translated as CASRPGTGAYEQYF.

This chain joins TRBV2 and TRBJ1-5; D uncertain. Germline values: CDR1 SNHLY, CDR2 FYNNEI. Trimming stripped 4 bases from V and 9 bases from J, with 13 bases between. The CDR3 extends over 13 amino acids. CDR3 loop: CASSAGIVRPQHF. DNA for the CDR3: TGTGCCAGCAGTGCGGGGATAGTGCGGCCCCAGCATTTT. Looking up the rest from reference TRBV2 and TRBJ1-5 gives the full variable domain: EPEVTQTPSHQVTQMGQEVILRCVPISNHLYFYWYRQILGQKVEFLVSFYNNEISEKSEIFDDQFSVERPDGSNFTLKIRSTKLEDSAMYFCASSAGIVRPQHFGDGTRLSIL.

This chain joins TRBV11-2 and TRBJ1-1; TRBD1 might be the D (6 bases). V was shortened by 6 bases and J by 1 base, with 12 bases between the two germline ends. The germline V gene encodes CDR1 SGHAT and CDR2 FQNNGV. The CDR3 covers 14 residues. The DNA for the CDR3 is TGTGCCAGCAGGACACAGGGAGGGAACACTGAAGCTTTCTTT. Protein product: CASRTQGGNTEAFF.

This chain connects TRBV6-1 to TRBJ1-3, with TRBD1 matching 8 bases. The germline CDR1 and CDR2 sequences are MNHNS and SASEGT. The CDR3 is 13 residues long. The junction had 0 bases not matched to a gene; V was cut back by 4 bases and J by 4 bases. The CDR3 DNA reads TGTGCCAGCAGTGGACAGGGGGGAAACACCATATATTTT. Translated, it gives CASSGQGGNTIYF.

The chain employs TRBV19 and TRBJ1-1; no clear D. Trimming stripped 3 bases from V and 7 bases from J, with 18 bases between. This CDR3 is 15 amino acids long. The germline gives CDR1 LNHDA, CDR2 SQIVND (reference sequence). CDR3 nucleotide sequence: TGTGCCAGTAGTATCGGGCACCTTATTAGTGTTGAAGCTTTCTTT. This sequence encodes CASSIGHLISVEAFF.

The J gene is TRBJ2-2, the V gene TRBV5-1; 12 bases are shared with TRBD2. The CDR3 totals 18 residues. Unmatched junction bases numbered 6, after V lost 0 bases and J lost 3 bases. Germline CDR1 and CDR2: SGHRS and YFSETQ. CDR3 DNA: TGCGCCAGCAGCTTGGATCTAGCGGGAGGGCCGGACACCGGGGAGCTGTTTTTT. Residues: CASSLDLAGGPDTGELFF.

This sequence joins TRBV6-5 and TRBJ2-1; D gene uncertain. Per germline, CDR1 MNHEY and CDR2 SVGAGI. The CDR3 is made up of 15 amino acids. With 0 bases removed from V and 3 bases from J, the gap between germline ends came to 9 bases. The CDR3, as DNA: TGTGCCAGCAGTTACTCCGGGCAGATCTACAATGAGCAGTTCTTC. Translating it yields CASSYSGQIYNEQFF.

The rearrangement joins TRBV5-1 to TRBJ1-1, with no clear D. The CDR3 spans 16 residues. Trimming removed 1 base at V and 0 bases at J, with 13 bases between. Germline V gene data show CDR1 as SGHRS and CDR2 as YFSETQ. The DNA for the CDR3 is TGCGCCAGCAGCTTGTTCCAGTCCTACATGAACACTGAAGCTTTCTTT. Residues: CASSLFQSYMNTEAFF. The entire variable domain, with the rest obtained from reference TRBV5-1 and TRBJ1-1, is as follows: KAGVTQTPRYLIKTRGQQVTLSCSPISGHRSVSWYQQTPGQGLQFLFEYFSETQRNKGNFPGRFSGRQFSNSRSEMNVSTLELGDSALYLCASSLFQSYMNTEAFFGQGTRLTVV.

The rearrangement links TRBV9 to TRBJ1-2; 12 nucleotides agree with TRBD1. This CDR3 has 15 amino acids. With 5 bases clipped from V and 5 bases from J, the junction kept 7 bases outside the gene matches. CDR1 SGDLS and CDR2 YYNGEE come from the germline V gene. For the CDR3, the DNA is TGTGCCAGCAGGCTGGGACAGGGGGCAGGTTATGGCTACACCTTC. Protein product: CASRLGQGAGYGYTF. Filled out from reference TRBV9 and TRBJ1-2, the complete variable domain reads DSGVTQTPKHLITATGQRVTLRCSPRSGDLSVYWYQQSLDQGLQFLIQYYNGEERAKGNILERFSAQQFPDLHSELNLSSLELGDSALYFCASRLGQGAGYGYTFGSGTRLTVV.

The chain carries TRBV18 and TRBJ1-4; TRBD1 matches 9 bases. CDR1 is KGHSH, CDR2 LQKENI, per germline. The V gene end was trimmed by 0 bases and the J gene end by 8 bases; junction bases not matched to a gene: 4. The CDR3 is 15 residues long. Written as DNA, the CDR3 is TGTGCCAGCTCACCACCGGGACAGGGTGGGGAAAAACTGTTTTTT. Translation: CASSPPGQGGEKLFF.